The clone carrying this T cell receptor beta chain has a single count. TCRdb's copy holds only in-frame clones and misses some; the assay was immunoSEQ multiplex PCR. The data show approximately 75,000 clones, 70% to 90% seen once. The CDR3 covers 15 residues. V lost 7 bases and J lost 1, with 13 bases in between. Germline V gene data show CDR1 as MDHEN and CDR2 as SYDVKM. The sample originates from a study of blood T cell repertoires in COVID-19. Input material: peripheral blood. This receptor was obtained from a man aged 80 or over with COVID-19, enrolled during active disease. The rearrangement joins TRBV28 to TRBJ2-2, with D possibly TRBD2 on 5 matching bases. The CDR3 loop is CASIEGFGNTGELFF. In DNA form, the CDR3 reads TGTGCCAGCATCGAGGGATTCGGGAACACCGGGGAGCTGTTTTTT.